This T cell receptor beta chain was captured in a study of Ad26.COV2.S vaccination and SARS-CoV-2 variants. Profiled with immunoSEQ multiplex PCR; TCRdb holds only in-frame clones, not every one. The sample yields hundreds of thousands of clones, around 90% seen once. The sample's treatment: roughly 20 received Ad26.COV2.S at low or high dose, single or two shots; about 5 received placebo; per-sample allocation not given. Day 63 following the first vaccine or placebo injection was when the samples were taken. It was an adult aged 18-55 years in Boston who was the donor. V lost 8 bases and J lost 3, with 13 bases in between. The CDR3 sequence is 13 residues long.

The V gene is TRBV12-3 or TRBV12-4, the J gene TRBJ1-1, with D unclear. This TCR was recovered from a person aged 18 to 59 who received the Ad26.COV2.S COVID-19 vaccine or a placebo. The sample was peripheral blood, taken in a trial of Ad26.COV2.S vaccine versus placebo. The CDR3 loop is CASYTGFYTEAFF. CDR3 sequence (DNA): TGTGCCAGCTATACTGGGTTTTACACTGAAGCTTTCTTT.